The clone carrying this TCR beta chain was counted ten times or more. The sample belongs to a study of read filtering for tumor transcriptome and immune sequencing. Molecular barcoded adaptors covering alpha/delta and beta/gamma chains were used on 400 to 450 ng RNA. TCRdb re-called the reads through MiXCR, storing one row per CDR3 protein. The sample has 85,000 or so distinct CDR3 sequences, around an eighth seen once. The V gene's germline CDR1 is MDHEN and CDR2 SYDVKM. This CDR3 comprises 16 residues. Trimming cost V 5 bases and J 4 bases; bases outside gene matches: 9. The TCR sequence derives from a donor aged 40 or over with multiple myeloma. V usage is TRBV28 and J usage is TRBJ1-5; 9 bases are a match to TRBD1. The sample taken for sequencing was a population of CD138-negative cells sorted from bone marrow. The CDR3 DNA reads TGTGCCAGCAGTCCACCGGGACAGGGACTGAATCAGCCCCAGCATTTT. Encoded protein: CASSPPGQGLNQPQHF.